This T cell receptor beta chain was sequenced for a study of sequential checkpoint blockade in melanoma. On the study more broadly: After both sequences, patients received maintenance nivolumab.

Trimming cost V 0 bases and J 4 bases, with 13 bases left between them. Germline lookup yields CDR1 MGHRA and CDR2 YSYEKL. This CDR3 spans 16 amino acids. Documented treatment: randomized to nivolumab then ipilimumab (arm A) or the reverse (arm B). Measured with immunoSEQ multiplex PCR; TCRdb has only the in-frame clones, and not every one. The table has some 10,000 clones, roughly four fifths seen once. This TCR was sampled from a human donor with melanoma. The sequences come from CD8+ T cells sorted from blood (inferred from file names), collected from a patient given nivolumab and ipilimumab in sequence. V is TRBV4-1 and J is TRBJ2-1; D possibly corresponds to TRBD2 (7 bases). CDR3 nucleotides: TGCGCCAGCAGCCAAGAGGGGGCGGGAGTATACAATGAGCAGTTCTTC. Translated, it gives CASSQEGAGVYNEQFF.